In this sample, the clone carrying this T cell receptor beta chain turned up once. Its matching antigen is unknown. Method: immunoSEQ multiplex PCR; TCRdb's copy keeps in-frame clones and lacks some. The sample has fewer than 100,000 clones, around nine tenths seen once; the top ten hold approximately 0.5%. The record originates from a study of OX40 agonist ivuxolimab in advanced cancers. General study points: CD4+ and CD8+ T cells in blood underwent clonal expansion by week 6 at 0.1 to 3.0 mg/kg. Mean expanded clone counts were higher in CD8+ than CD4+ T cells.

This CDR3 spans 14 amino acids. Trimming removed 2 bases from V and 0 bases from J, with 9 bases in between. Per germline, CDR1 SGDLS and CDR2 YYNGEE. Enrollment shut out patients with autoimmune disease history or systemic immunosuppression. The chain employs TRBV9 and TRBJ2-7; D is uncertain. Specimen: CD4+ or CD8+ T cells sorted from blood, collected in a trial of the OX40 agonist ivuxolimab. The origin of this receptor is an adult with an advanced solid tumor such as melanoma, head and neck, liver or kidney cancer. The CDR3: CASSVNSFSYEQYF. As DNA, the CDR3 is TGTGCCAGCAGCGTTAACAGTTTCTCCTACGAGCAGTACTTC.